The 16 T cell receptor beta chains given below trace back to one sample, sequenced in a study of tissue T cells after allogeneic stem cell transplantation. Only in-frame clones appear in the TCRdb table, and some are missing; sequencing was by immunoSEQ multiplex PCR. The sample consists of over 45,000 clones, 65% to 85% of them appearing once. The sequencing input was sorted cells pooled from one or two spleens. Every receptor here comes from a pool of C57BL/6 mice in good health.

Remarks on this clone: Genes and germline come from the mouse. The read ends 1 residue shy of where the CDR3 ends; the end is completed using the germline J gene. The chain is built from TRBV16 and TRBJ2-7; 7 bases are shared with TRBD2. CDR1 and CDR2 (germline): SGHSA, FRNQAP. CDR3 length: 12 residues. V was clipped by 6 bases and J by 5 bases; unmatched bases: 4. CDR3 DNA (partial): TGTGCAAGCAGTCCCGACTGGGATGAACAGTAC. Translated, it gives CASSPDWDEQY. The full CDR3 is CASSPDWDEQYF.

About this clone itself: Gene names follow the mouse nomenclature. The CDR3 is cut off 1 residue early in the read; its end comes from the germline J gene. J is TRBJ2-3 and V is TRBV14; 7 nucleotides agree with TRBD1. CDR1 SGHDT and CDR2 FRDEAV come from the germline V gene. V gave up 3 bases and J gave up 0 bases; unmatched junction bases: 4. This CDR3 region has 15 residues. The CDR3 DNA, read in part, is TGTGCCAGCAGTTACAGGGGTTCTAGTGCAGAAACGCTGTAT. Its protein product is CASSYRGSSAETLY. The CDR3 as a whole reads CASSYRGSSAETLYF. The full variable domain, its missing parts supplied by reference TRBV14 and TRBJ2-3, is EAGVTQSPRYAVLQEGQAVSFWCDPISGHDTLYWYQQPRDQGPQLLVYFRDEAVIDNSQLPSDRFSAVRPKGTNSTLKIQSAKQGDTATYLCASSYRGSSAETLYFGSGTRLTVL.

For this clone: Gene names and germline refer to mouse. Coverage ceases 1 residue before the CDR3 finishes, and the germline J gene fills in the end. The chain is built from TRBV24 and TRBJ1-2; 9 bases line up with TRBD1. There are 15 residues in the CDR3. Trimming removed 0 bases from V and 4 bases from J; junction bases left unmatched: 3. Germline V gene data show CDR1 as KGHTA and CDR2 as FRNEEI. The sequenced part of the CDR3 DNA is TGTGCCAGCAGTCTGTATAGACAGGGGGGCTCCGACTACACC. Translated: CASSLYRQGGSDYT. The full CDR3 reads CASSLYRQGGSDYTF.

A remark on this clone: Gene and germline names: mouse. Coverage ceases 1 residue before the CDR3 finishes, and the germline J gene fills in the end. V usage is TRBV21 and J usage is TRBJ2-2, with 11 bases fitting TRBD1. TRBV21 is sorted into the ORF group, with uncertain function. This CDR3 region has 13 residues. The J segment lost 6 bases and the V segment lost 9 bases, leaving 3 bases of the junction unmatched. The CDR3 is CARRGQGAGQLYF. Incomplete CDR3 DNA: TGTGCTAGAAGGGGACAGGGGGCCGGGCAGCTCTAC.

Points on this clone: Gene names and germline match the mouse. The read finishes 1 residue shy of the CDR3 end, and the germline J gene is used to complete it. The chain recombines TRBV1 with TRBJ2-4; 11 bases align to TRBD2. The CDR3 extends over 14 amino acids. CDR1 and CDR2 from the germline V gene are NSQYPW and LRSPGD (reference sequence). The V gene end was trimmed by 3 bases and the J gene end by 4 bases; junction bases not matched to a gene: 0. CDR3: CTCSAGLGENTLYF. The sequenced part of the CDR3 DNA is TGCACCTGCAGTGCGGGACTGGGGGAAAACACCTTGTAC.

As to this clone: Gene names and germline refer to mouse. The read gets to within 1 residue of the CDR3 end, and the germline J gene fills in the rest. V gene TRBV13-1 combines with J gene TRBJ2-5; D is possibly TRBD1 (6 bases). Per the germline V gene, CDR1 is NSHNY and CDR2 is SYGAGN. Deletions cut 1 base from V and 6 bases from J, with 12 bases between. The CDR3 sequence is 14 residues long. The CDR3 protein is CASSDRQGWDTQYF. The CDR3 bases that were read are TGTGCCAGCAGTGATCGGCAGGGGTGGGACACCCAGTAC.

Regarding this clone: Mouse names are used for the genes. The missing CDR3 end, 1 residue past where the read stops, is filled in from the germline J gene. This chain connects TRBV13-2 to TRBJ1-6, with D unclear. TRBJ1-6 is an ORF for which the function is uncertain. Trimming shortened V by 1 base and J by 0 bases, and 8 bases separated the two germline ends. The CDR3 has 16 amino acids. The V gene's germline CDR1 is NNHNN and CDR2 SYGAGS (reference sequence). CDR3 loop: CASGDRTFSYNSPLYF. Partial CDR3 DNA: TGTGCCAGCGGTGATAGAACATTTTCCTATAATTCGCCCCTCTAC.

A word on this clone: Gene names and germline match the mouse. Coverage ceases 1 residue before the CDR3 finishes, and the germline J gene fills in the end. This chain joins TRBV5 and TRBJ2-1; 8 bases agree with TRBD2. This CDR3 has 16 amino acids. Looked up from germline, CDR1 is LGHNA and CDR2 is YNLKQL (reference sequence). V was pared by 0 bases and J by 2 bases, with 3 bases of the junction left unmatched. CDR3 loop: CASSQELGGYYAEQFF. CDR3 bases read: TGTGCCAGCAGCCAAGAATTGGGGGGGTACTATGCTGAGCAGTTC.

In the case of this clone: Germline and genes here are mouse. The read terminates 1 residue before the CDR3 end, so the remaining end is supplied by the germline J gene. The chain is built from TRBV4 and TRBJ2-3; 7 bases are shared with TRBD1. The length of the CDR3 is 13 residues. From germline, CDR1 is LGHDT and CDR2 YNNKQL (reference sequence). With 5 bases clipped from V and 3 bases from J, the junction kept 2 bases outside the gene matches. CDR3 bases read: TGTGCCAGCAGCGCGACAGGGGCAGAAACGCTGTAT. Its translation is CASSATGAETLY. The complete CDR3 sequence is CASSATGAETLYF.

This clone was observed a handful of times. The listed genes are named as in mouse. The CDR3 is cut off 1 residue early in the read; its end comes from the germline J gene. This chain connects TRBV12-2 to TRBJ2-7, with 10 bases lining up with TRBD2. This CDR3 region has 13 residues. The ends lost 2 bases at V and 4 bases at J; junction bases unmatched: 1. Germline V gives CDR1 SGHLS, CDR2 HYDKME. CDR3: CASSQDWGYEQYF. Incomplete CDR3 DNA: TGTGCCAGCTCTCAGGACTGGGGGTATGAACAGTAC.

With respect to this clone: The listed genes are named as in mouse. The missing CDR3 end, 1 residue past where the read stops, is filled in from the germline J gene. The chain joins TRBV5 to TRBJ1-1; 8 bases line up with TRBD1. The CDR3 is made up of 15 amino acids. J lost 1 base, V lost 1 base, and 2 bases had no gene match. Germline V gives CDR1 LGHNA, CDR2 YNLKQL (reference sequence). The CDR3 spells CASSQVGTGNTEVFF. Incomplete CDR3 DNA: TGTGCCAGCAGCCAAGTGGGGACAGGGAACACAGAAGTCTTC.

As to this clone: Genes and germline come from the mouse. The read halts 1 residue ahead of the CDR3 end, with the missing end drawn from the germline J gene. The V and J genes are TRBV3 and TRBJ2-1; 12 nucleotides agree with TRBD2. The V segment lost 4 bases and the J segment 5 bases; nucleotides outside the gene matches: 6. The CDR3 loop spans 16 amino acids. Per germline, CDR1 SNHLY and CDR2 FYNGKV (reference sequence). CDR3 in amino acids: CASSSGLGGPHAEQFF. Partial CDR3 DNA: TGTGCCAGCAGCTCGGGACTGGGGGGACCTCATGCTGAGCAGTTC.

Concerning this clone itself: Gene names denote mouse genes. The missing CDR3 end, 1 residue past where the read stops, is filled in from the germline J gene. This chain links TRBV29 with TRBJ1-3; 7 bases map to TRBD1. This CDR3 comprises 14 residues. Germline values: CDR1 MSHET, CDR2 SYDVDS. With V trimmed by 2 bases and J by 2 bases, 0 bases remained unmatched. CDR3 region: CASSLDRAGNTLYF. The CDR3 bases that were read are TGTGCTAGCAGTTTAGACAGGGCTGGAAATACGCTCTAT.

As for this clone: Gene and germline names: mouse. The read terminates 1 residue ahead of where the CDR3 ends, so the germline J gene completes it. This chain links TRBV15 with TRBJ2-3; TRBD2 agrees at 9 bases. V trimming: 6 bases; J trimming: 6 bases; junction bases outside the gene matches: 4. The CDR3 runs to 13 residues. Germline V gene data show CDR1 as SGHND and CDR2 as FRSKSL. This chain's CDR3 is CASSPTGGETLYF. The CDR3 DNA, read in part, is TGTGCCAGCAGCCCGACTGGGGGTGAAACGCTGTAT.

This clone was observed a handful of times. Gene names denote mouse genes. The CDR3 end falls 1 residue outside the read, so it is completed with the germline J gene. The chain has TRBV5 and TRBJ2-7; D possibly corresponds to TRBD1 (6 bases). Trimming shortened V by 4 bases and J by 0 bases, and 10 bases separated the two germline ends. The CDR3 extends over 14 amino acids. CDR1 is LGHNA, CDR2 YNLKQL, per germline (reference sequence). CDR3 DNA, as far as it was read: TGTGCCAGCAGCCCCCGACAGGACTCCTATGAACAGTAC. Translation: CASSPRQDSYEQY. The entire CDR3 protein is CASSPRQDSYEQYF.

For this clone: Gene names and germline refer to mouse. Sequencing ends 1 residue short of the CDR3 end; the germline J gene provides the rest. This sequence joins TRBV5 and TRBJ2-3; D is undetermined. The CDR3 contains 14 residues. Trimming pared 1 base from V and 0 bases from J, leaving 5 bases between. The germline V gene encodes CDR1 LGHNA and CDR2 YNLKQL (reference sequence). The CDR3 loop reads CASSQAYSAETLYF. The sequenced part of the CDR3 DNA is TGTGCCAGCAGCCAAGCCTATAGTGCAGAAACGCTGTAT.